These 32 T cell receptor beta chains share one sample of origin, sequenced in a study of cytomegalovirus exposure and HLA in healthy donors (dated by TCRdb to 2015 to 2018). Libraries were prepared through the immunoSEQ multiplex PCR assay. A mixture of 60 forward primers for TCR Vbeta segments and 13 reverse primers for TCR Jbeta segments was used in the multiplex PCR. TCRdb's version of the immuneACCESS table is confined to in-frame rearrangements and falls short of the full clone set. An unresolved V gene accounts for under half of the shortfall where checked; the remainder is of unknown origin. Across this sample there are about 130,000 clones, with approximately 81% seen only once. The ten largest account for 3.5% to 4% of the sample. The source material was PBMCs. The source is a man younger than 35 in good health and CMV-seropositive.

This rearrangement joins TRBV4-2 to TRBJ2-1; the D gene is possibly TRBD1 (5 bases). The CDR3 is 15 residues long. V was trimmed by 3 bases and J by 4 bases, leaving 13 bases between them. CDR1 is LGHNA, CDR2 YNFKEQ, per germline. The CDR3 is CASSQQMTVYNEQFF. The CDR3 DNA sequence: TGTGCCAGCAGCCAGCAAATGACAGTATACAATGAGCAGTTCTTC.

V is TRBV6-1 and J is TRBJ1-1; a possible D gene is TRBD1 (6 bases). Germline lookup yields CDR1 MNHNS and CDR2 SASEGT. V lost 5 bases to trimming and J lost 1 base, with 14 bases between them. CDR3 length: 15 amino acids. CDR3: CASSPPTGRNTEAFF. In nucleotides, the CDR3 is TGTGCCAGCAGTCCCCCGACAGGTAGGAACACTGAAGCTTTCTTT.

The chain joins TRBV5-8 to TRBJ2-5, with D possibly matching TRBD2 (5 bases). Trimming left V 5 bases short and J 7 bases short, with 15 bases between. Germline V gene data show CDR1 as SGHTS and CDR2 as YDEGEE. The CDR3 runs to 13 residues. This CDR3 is CASRLTSLLTQYF. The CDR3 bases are TGTGCCAGCAGACTAACTAGTTTGTTGACCCAGTACTTC.

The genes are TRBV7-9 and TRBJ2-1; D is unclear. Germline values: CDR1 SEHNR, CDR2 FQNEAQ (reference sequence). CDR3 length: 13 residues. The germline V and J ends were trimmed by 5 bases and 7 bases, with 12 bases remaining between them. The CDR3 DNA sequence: TGTGCCAGCAGCACACCCCCCGGGAATGAGCAGTTCTTC. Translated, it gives CASSTPPGNEQFF.

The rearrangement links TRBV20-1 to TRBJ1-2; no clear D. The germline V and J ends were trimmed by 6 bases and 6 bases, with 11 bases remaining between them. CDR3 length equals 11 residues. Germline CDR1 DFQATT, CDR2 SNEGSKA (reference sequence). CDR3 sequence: CSARRGHGYTF. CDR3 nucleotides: TGCAGTGCCCGCCGCGGGCATGGCTACACCTTC.

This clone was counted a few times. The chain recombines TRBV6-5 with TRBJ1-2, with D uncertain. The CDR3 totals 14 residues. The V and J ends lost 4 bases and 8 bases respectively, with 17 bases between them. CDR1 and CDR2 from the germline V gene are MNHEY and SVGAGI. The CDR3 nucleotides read TGTGCCAGCAGTTTCAACCCTGCTCGAGGAGGCTACACCTTC. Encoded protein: CASSFNPARGGYTF.

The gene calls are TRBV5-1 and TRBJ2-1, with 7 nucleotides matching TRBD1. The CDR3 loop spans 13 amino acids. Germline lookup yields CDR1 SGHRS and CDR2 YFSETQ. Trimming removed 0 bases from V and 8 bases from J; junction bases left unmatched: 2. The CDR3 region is CASSLDRGYEQFF. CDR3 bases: TGCGCCAGCAGCTTGGACAGGGGCTATGAGCAGTTCTTC.

CDR3 in DNA: TGCACCAGCAGCGAAACACTAGCGGGGGGACTCACAGATACGCAGTATTTT. Translation: CTSSETLAGGLTDTQYF. J is TRBJ2-3 and V is TRBV1; TRBD2, as called in the table, went unchecked against the DNA. TRBV1 is deemed a pseudogene. The CDR3 is 17 amino acids.

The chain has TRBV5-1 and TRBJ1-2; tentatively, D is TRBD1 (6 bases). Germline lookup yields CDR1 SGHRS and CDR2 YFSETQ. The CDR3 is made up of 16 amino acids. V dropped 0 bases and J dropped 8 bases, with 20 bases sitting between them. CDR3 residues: CASSLDGSNLQGGYTF. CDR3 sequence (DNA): TGCGCCAGCAGCTTGGATGGAAGCAACCTGCAGGGGGGCTACACCTTC. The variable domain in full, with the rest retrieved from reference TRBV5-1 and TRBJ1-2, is KAGVTQTPRYLIKTRGQQVTLSCSPISGHRSVSWYQQTPGQGLQFLFEYFSETQRNKGNFPGRFSGRQFSNSRSEMNVSTLELGDSALYLCASSLDGSNLQGGYTFGSGTRLTVV.

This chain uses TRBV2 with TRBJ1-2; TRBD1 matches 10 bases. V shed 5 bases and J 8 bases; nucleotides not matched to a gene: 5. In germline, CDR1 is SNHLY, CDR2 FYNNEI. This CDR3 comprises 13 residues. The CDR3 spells CASSRTGGEGYTF. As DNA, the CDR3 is TGTGCCAGCAGTCGGACAGGGGGTGAAGGCTACACCTTC.

The CDR3 DNA sequence: TGCGCCAGCAGCAGGACAGGTTCCTCTGGGGCCAACGTCCTGACTTTC. Translated: CASSRTGSSGANVLTF. The chain employs TRBV5-1 and TRBJ2-6, with 7 bases identical to TRBD1. Germline V lookup: CDR1 SGHRS, CDR2 YFSETQ. The CDR3 is 16 residues long. V trimming: 4 bases; J trimming: 0 bases; junction bases outside the gene matches: 4.

CDR3 bases: TGTGCCAGCAGTGTAGCGGGAGGACTCTACGAGCAGTACTTC. It yields the protein CASSVAGGLYEQYF. The rearrangement links TRBV7-2 to TRBJ2-7; 10 nucleotides match TRBD2. V shed 6 bases and J 3 bases; nucleotides not matched to a gene: 5. The germline V gene encodes CDR1 SGHTA and CDR2 FQGNSA. The CDR3 sequence is 14 residues long.

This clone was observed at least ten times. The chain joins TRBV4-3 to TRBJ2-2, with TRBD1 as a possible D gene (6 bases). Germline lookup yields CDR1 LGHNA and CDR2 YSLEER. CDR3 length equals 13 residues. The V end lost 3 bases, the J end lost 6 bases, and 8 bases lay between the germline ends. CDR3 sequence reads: CASSQSGAGELFF. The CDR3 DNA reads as TGCGCCAGCAGCCAGTCAGGGGCCGGGGAGCTGTTTTTT.

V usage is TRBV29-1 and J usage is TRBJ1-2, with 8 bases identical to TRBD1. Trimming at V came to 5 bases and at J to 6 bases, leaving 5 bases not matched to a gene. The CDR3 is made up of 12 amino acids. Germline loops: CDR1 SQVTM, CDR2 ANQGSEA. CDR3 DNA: TGCAGCGTTCCGACAGGGGCGCATGGCTACACCTTC. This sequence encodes CSVPTGAHGYTF.

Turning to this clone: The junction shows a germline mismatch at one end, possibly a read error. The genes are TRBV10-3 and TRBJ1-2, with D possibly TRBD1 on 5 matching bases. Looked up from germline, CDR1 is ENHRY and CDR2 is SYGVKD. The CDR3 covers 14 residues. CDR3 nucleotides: TGTGCCATCAGTGAGTCCCTCGGGGGACGTGGCCACACCTTC. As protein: CAISESLGGRGHTF.

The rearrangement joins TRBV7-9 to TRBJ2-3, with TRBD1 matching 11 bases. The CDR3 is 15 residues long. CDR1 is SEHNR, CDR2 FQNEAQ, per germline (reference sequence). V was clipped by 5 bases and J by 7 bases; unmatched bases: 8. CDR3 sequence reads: CASSRYGQGAYTQYF. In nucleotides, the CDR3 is TGTGCCAGCAGCCGATACGGACAGGGGGCTTATACGCAGTATTTT.

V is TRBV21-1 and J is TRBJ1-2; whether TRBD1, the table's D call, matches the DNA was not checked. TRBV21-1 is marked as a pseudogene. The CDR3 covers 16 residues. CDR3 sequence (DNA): TGTGCCAGCAGCAAGGGAGACAGGGAGGCTAACTATGGCTACACCTTC. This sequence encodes CASSKGDREANYGYTF.

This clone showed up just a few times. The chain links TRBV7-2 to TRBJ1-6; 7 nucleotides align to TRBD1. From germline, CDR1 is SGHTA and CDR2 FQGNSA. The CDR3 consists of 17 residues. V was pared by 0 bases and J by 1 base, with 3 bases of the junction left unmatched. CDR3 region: CASSLATGWSYNSPLHF. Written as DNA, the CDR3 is TGTGCCAGCAGCTTAGCGACAGGGTGGTCCTATAATTCACCCCTCCACTTT. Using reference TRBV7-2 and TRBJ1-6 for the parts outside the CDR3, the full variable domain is GAGVSQSPSNKVTEKGKDVELRCDPISGHTALYWYRQSLGQGLEFLIYFQGNSAPDKSGLPSDRFSAERTGGSVSTLTIQRTQQEDSAVYLCASSLATGWSYNSPLHFGNGTRLTVT.

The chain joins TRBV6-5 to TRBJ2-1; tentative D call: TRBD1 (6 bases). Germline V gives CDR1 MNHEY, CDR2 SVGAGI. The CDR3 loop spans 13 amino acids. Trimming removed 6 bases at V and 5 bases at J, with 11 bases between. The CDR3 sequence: CASRDRRNNEQFF. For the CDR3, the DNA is TGTGCCAGCAGAGACAGGCGGAACAATGAGCAGTTCTTC.

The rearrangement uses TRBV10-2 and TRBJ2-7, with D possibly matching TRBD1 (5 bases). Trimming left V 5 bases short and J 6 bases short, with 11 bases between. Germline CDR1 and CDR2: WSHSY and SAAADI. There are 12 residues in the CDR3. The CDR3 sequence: CASSPAGFEQYF. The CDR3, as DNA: TGCGCCAGCAGTCCTGCAGGGTTCGAGCAGTACTTC.

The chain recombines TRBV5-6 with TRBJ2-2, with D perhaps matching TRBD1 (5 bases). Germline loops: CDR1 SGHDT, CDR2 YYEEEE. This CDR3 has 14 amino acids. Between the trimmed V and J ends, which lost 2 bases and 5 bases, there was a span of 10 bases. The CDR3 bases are TGTGCCAGCAGCTTTAGCACAGGTACCGGGGAGCTGTTTTTT. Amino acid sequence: CASSFSTGTGELFF.

The CDR3 region is CAWGQSYEQYF. In DNA form, the CDR3 reads TGTGCCTGGGGACAGTCCTACGAGCAGTACTTC. V and J are TRBV30 and TRBJ2-7; D might be TRBD1 (6 bases). Between the trimmed V and J ends, which lost 5 bases and 1 base, there was a span of 6 bases. The CDR3 extends over 11 amino acids. The V gene's germline CDR1 is GTSNPN and CDR2 SVGIG (reference sequence).

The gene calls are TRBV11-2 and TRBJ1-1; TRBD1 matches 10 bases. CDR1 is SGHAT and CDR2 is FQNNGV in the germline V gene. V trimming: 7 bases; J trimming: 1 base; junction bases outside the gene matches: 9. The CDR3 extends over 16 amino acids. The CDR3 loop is CASTQGQGRRNTEAFF. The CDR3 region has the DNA TGTGCCAGCACCCAGGGACAGGGGCGACGGAACACTGAAGCTTTCTTT. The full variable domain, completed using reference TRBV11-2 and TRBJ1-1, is EAGVAQSPRYKIIEKRQSVAFWCNPISGHATLYWYQQILGQGPKLLIQFQNNGVVDDSQLPKDRFSAERLKGVDSTLKIQPAKLEDSAVYLCASTQGQGRRNTEAFFGQGTRLTVV.

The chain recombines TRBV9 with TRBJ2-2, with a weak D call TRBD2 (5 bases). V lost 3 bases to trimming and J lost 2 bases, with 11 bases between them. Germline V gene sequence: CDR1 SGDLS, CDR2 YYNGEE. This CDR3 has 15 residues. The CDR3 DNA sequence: TGTGCCAGCAGCGCGAGGGTGAAAAACACCGGGGAGCTGTTTTTT. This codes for CASSARVKNTGELFF.

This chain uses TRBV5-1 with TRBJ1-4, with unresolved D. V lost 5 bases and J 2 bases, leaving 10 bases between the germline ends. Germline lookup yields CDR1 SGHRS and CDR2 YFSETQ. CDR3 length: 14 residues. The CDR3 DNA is TGCGCCAGCAGGCCGGTGCCGACTAATGAAAAACTGTTTTTT. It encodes CASRPVPTNEKLFF.

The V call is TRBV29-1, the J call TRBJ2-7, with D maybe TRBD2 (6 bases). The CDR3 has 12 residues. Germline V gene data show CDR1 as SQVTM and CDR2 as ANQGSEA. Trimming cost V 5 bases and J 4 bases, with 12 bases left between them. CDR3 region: CSVRVGRYEQYF. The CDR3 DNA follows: TGCAGCGTTCGCGTGGGGAGGTACGAGCAGTACTTC.

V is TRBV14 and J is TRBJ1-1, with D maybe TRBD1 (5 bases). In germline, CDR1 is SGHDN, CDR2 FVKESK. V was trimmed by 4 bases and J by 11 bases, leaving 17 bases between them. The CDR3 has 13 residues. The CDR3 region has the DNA TGTGCCAGCAGCCCAAACCGGGACGGAGGGGCTTTCTTT. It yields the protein CASSPNRDGGAFF.

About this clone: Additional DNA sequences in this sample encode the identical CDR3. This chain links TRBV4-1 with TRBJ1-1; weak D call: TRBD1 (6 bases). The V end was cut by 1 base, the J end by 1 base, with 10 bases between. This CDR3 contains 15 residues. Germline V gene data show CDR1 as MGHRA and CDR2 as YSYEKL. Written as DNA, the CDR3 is TGCGCCAGCAGCCAAGTTACAGGGTCGAACACTGAAGCTTTCTTT. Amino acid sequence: CASSQVTGSNTEAFF.

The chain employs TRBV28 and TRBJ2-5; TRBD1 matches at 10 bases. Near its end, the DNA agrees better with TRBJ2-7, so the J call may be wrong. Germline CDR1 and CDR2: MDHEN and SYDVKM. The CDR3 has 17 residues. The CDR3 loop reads CASSLLDRGSLSYEQYF. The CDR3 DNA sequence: TGTGCCAGCAGTTTATTGGACAGGGGGTCCCTCTCCTACGAGCAGTACTTC.

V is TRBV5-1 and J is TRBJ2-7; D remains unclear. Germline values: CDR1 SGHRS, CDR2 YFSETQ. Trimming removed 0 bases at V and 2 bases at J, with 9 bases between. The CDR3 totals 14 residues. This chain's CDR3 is CASSLARVAYEQYF. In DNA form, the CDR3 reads TGCGCCAGCAGCTTGGCACGGGTTGCCTACGAGCAGTACTTC. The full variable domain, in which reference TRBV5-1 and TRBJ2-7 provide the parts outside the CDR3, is KAGVTQTPRYLIKTRGQQVTLSCSPISGHRSVSWYQQTPGQGLQFLFEYFSETQRNKGNFPGRFSGRQFSNSRSEMNVSTLELGDSALYLCASSLARVAYEQYFGPGTRLTVT.

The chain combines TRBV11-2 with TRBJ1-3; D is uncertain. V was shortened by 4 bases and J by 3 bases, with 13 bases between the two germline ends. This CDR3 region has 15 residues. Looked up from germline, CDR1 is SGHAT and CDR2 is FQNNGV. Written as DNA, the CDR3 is TGTGCCAGCAGCTCTGAAGATCGCGTTGGAAACACCATATATTTT. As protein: CASSSEDRVGNTIYF.

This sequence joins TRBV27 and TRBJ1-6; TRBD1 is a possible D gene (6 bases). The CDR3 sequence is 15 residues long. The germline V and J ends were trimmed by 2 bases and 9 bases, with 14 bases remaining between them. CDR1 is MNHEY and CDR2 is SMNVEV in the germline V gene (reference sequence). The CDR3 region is CASSLTQGIGSPLHF. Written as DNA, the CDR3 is TGTGCCAGCAGTTTAACACAGGGTATCGGTTCACCCCTCCACTTT.